The 7 T cell receptor beta chains below come from one sample, sequenced in a study of T cells after posttransplantation cyclophosphamide. Clones were read by immunoSEQ multiplex PCR, and TCRdb kept only the in-frame ones, dropping some. This repertoire holds approximately 40,000 clones, and none appear only once. The sequenced sample consisted of PBMCs. These receptors originate from a man in his forties in good health, CMV-negative, and a related stem cell transplant donor.

In this sample, this clone turned up many times. The gene calls are TRBV5-1 and TRBJ1-2; D not resolved. Germline CDR1 reads SGHRS; CDR2 reads YFSETQ. The ends were cut back, 0 bases at V and 4 bases at J, with 13 bases in the middle. The CDR3 is made up of 15 amino acids. Written as DNA, the CDR3 is TGCGCCAGCAGCTTGGATGGGTTCGGAGGCTATGGCTACACCTTC. As protein: CASSLDGFGGYGYTF.

The table lists this clone with many counts. The chain links TRBV2 to TRBJ2-3, with 8 bases identical to TRBD2. The germline gives CDR1 SNHLY, CDR2 FYNNEI. The V segment lost 4 bases and the J segment 4 bases; nucleotides outside the gene matches: 4. CDR3 length: 14 residues. The CDR3 loop reads CASSGGLVSDTQYF. DNA for the CDR3: TGTGCCAGCAGTGGGGGACTAGTGTCAGATACGCAGTATTTT.

This clone was detected many times. This chain joins TRBV7-3 and TRBJ1-1; maybe TRBD1 (5 bases). The germline V and J ends were trimmed by 3 bases and 2 bases, with 7 bases remaining between them. This CDR3 is built from 13 residues. The germline CDR1 and CDR2 sequences are SGHTA and FQGTGA. CDR3 sequence (DNA): TGTGCCAGCAGCTTGCAGGGTAACACTGAAGCTTTCTTT. This sequence encodes CASSLQGNTEAFF.

This clone was detected many times. V usage is TRBV19 and J usage is TRBJ2-1; tentatively, D is TRBD1 (6 bases). This CDR3 contains 15 residues. Per the germline V gene, CDR1 is LNHDA and CDR2 is SQIVND (reference sequence). Between the trimmed V and J ends, which lost 4 bases and 4 bases, there was a span of 14 bases. In DNA, the CDR3 is TGTGCCAGTAGTAGGGGCAGGGGTTTGTACAATGAGCAGTTCTTC. This encodes CASSRGRGLYNEQFF.

This clone has at least ten counts. V usage is TRBV5-4 and J usage is TRBJ2-3, with D unclear. Germline V gene sequence: CDR1 SGHNT, CDR2 YYREEE (reference sequence). Trimming left V 0 bases short and J 2 bases short, with 16 bases between. The CDR3 length is 17 residues. The CDR3 protein is CASSLAGRQPSTDTQYF. The CDR3 DNA sequence: TGTGCCAGCAGCTTGGCGGGTCGGCAGCCCTCCACAGATACGCAGTATTTT.

In its sample, this clone was seen many times. This chain connects TRBV19 to TRBJ1-2, with 8 positions matching TRBD1. V lost 3 bases to trimming and J lost 0 bases; unmatched junction nucleotides: 6. Germline CDR1 reads LNHDA; CDR2 reads SQIVND (reference sequence). CDR3 length equals 16 residues. Written as DNA, the CDR3 is TGTGCCAGTAGTATTCCCCAGGGGGCGCCTAACTATGGCTACACCTTC. This encodes CASSIPQGAPNYGYTF.

The chain has TRBV30 and TRBJ1-2, with D unclear. The CDR3 length is 12 residues. Trimming left V 3 bases short and J 6 bases short, with 11 bases between. Germline assignment: CDR1 GTSNPN and CDR2 SVGIG (reference sequence). Here the CDR3 reads CAWSATAHGYTF. As DNA, the CDR3 is TGTGCCTGGAGCGCCACAGCCCATGGCTACACCTTC.